One sample yielded the 15 T cell receptor beta chains listed below, sequenced in a study of cytomegalovirus exposure and HLA in healthy donors. The repertoire was sequenced with immunoSEQ multiplex PCR; TCRdb's copy has only in-frame clones and lacks some. The sample records some 150,000 clones, about 82% being singletons. Material for sequencing was PBMCs. The receptors originated from a human donor in good health.

This clone was counted once. The chain links TRBV11-2 to TRBJ2-2; 8 nucleotides agree with TRBD1. The CDR3 runs to 15 residues. Germline V gene data show CDR1 as SGHAT and CDR2 as FQNNGV. With V trimmed by 4 bases and J by 7 bases, 8 bases remained unmatched. CDR3 sequence (DNA): TGTGCCAGCAGCTCTCAGGGGGCGCTTGTCGGGGAGCTGTTTTTT. This translates into CASSSQGALVGELFF.

This rearrangement joins TRBV10-3 to TRBJ2-1; D possibly corresponds to TRBD2 (5 bases). This CDR3 region has 15 residues. Germline assignment: CDR1 ENHRY and CDR2 SYGVKD. V was cut by 3 bases and J by 4 bases, with 13 bases left in between. The CDR3 loop reads CAISESGRGYNEQFF. The CDR3 bases are TGTGCCATCAGTGAATCGGGGAGAGGATACAATGAGCAGTTCTTC.

The chain couples TRBV5-6 to TRBJ1-3, with 10 nucleotides matching TRBD1. Germline V gene sequence: CDR1 SGHDT, CDR2 YYEEEE. J gave up 2 bases and V 2 bases, and 1 base lay outside the gene matches. CDR3 size: 15 residues. The CDR3 reads CASSFGTGAGNTIYF. As DNA, the CDR3 is TGTGCCAGCAGCTTCGGGACAGGGGCTGGAAACACCATATATTTT. The full variable domain, completed using reference TRBV5-6 and TRBJ1-3, is DAGVTQSPTHLIKTRGQQVTLRCSPKSGHDTVSWYQQALGQGPQFIFQYYEEEERQRGNFPDRFSGHQFPNYSSELNVNALLLGDSALYLCASSFGTGAGNTIYFGEGSWLTVV.

The chain recombines TRBV2 with TRBJ1-2, with D uncertain. Germline V gene sequence: CDR1 SNHLY, CDR2 FYNNEI. Between the trimmed V and J ends, which lost 6 bases and 3 bases, there was a span of 14 bases. The length of the CDR3 is 14 residues. For the CDR3, the DNA is TGTGCCAGCAGGGCCTTCTGGGGAGACTATGGCTACACCTTC. Its translation: CASRAFWGDYGYTF.

The chain carries TRBV7-2 and TRBJ1-6, with D unresolved. From germline, CDR1 is SGHTA and CDR2 FQGNSA. The length of the CDR3 is 15 residues. The V and J ends lost 4 bases and 7 bases respectively, with 14 bases between them. The CDR3 region is CASSSSGFGNSPLHF. CDR3 nucleotides: TGTGCCAGCAGCTCCTCAGGATTTGGCAATTCACCCCTCCACTTT. The full variable domain, completed using reference TRBV7-2 and TRBJ1-6, is GAGVSQSPSNKVTEKGKDVELRCDPISGHTALYWYRQSLGQGLEFLIYFQGNSAPDKSGLPSDRFSAERTGGSVSTLTIQRTQQEDSAVYLCASSSSGFGNSPLHFGNGTRLTVT.

This chain uses TRBV6-1 with TRBJ2-2; D gene ambiguous. Trimming removed 8 bases from V and 1 base from J, with 14 bases in between. This CDR3 spans 15 amino acids. The V gene's germline CDR1 is MNHNS and CDR2 SASEGT. Written as DNA, the CDR3 is TGTGCCAGCCGGCGGCGAAACTTGAACACCGGGGAGCTGTTTTTT. Amino acids: CASRRRNLNTGELFF.

This clone was found a few times. The gene calls are TRBV6-1 and TRBJ1-5; 7 nucleotides agree with TRBD1. CDR1 is MNHNS and CDR2 is SASEGT in the germline V gene. V lost 2 bases and J lost 3; bases outside the gene matches: 10. The CDR3 loop spans 17 amino acids. CDR3: CASSEWPTEGANQPQHF. The DNA of the CDR3 is TGTGCCAGCAGTGAATGGCCGACAGAGGGGGCCAATCAGCCCCAGCATTTT.

J is TRBJ2-2 and V is TRBV7-9, with a weak D call TRBD2 (6 bases). Germline lookup yields CDR1 SEHNR and CDR2 FQNEAQ (reference sequence). The CDR3 is 15 amino acids. Trimming left V 7 bases short and J 1 base short, with 13 bases between. This CDR3 is CASTLSGGNTGELFF. Here the CDR3 DNA reads TGTGCCAGCACCCTATCCGGGGGGAACACCGGGGAGCTGTTTTTT.

The chain couples TRBV6-1 to TRBJ1-5; 7 bases fit TRBD1. J was trimmed by 6 bases and V by 6 bases; bases with no gene match: 11. This CDR3 is built from 15 residues. The germline V gene encodes CDR1 MNHNS and CDR2 SASEGT. The CDR3 sequence: CASSDTGEVSQPQHF. In nucleotides, the CDR3 is TGTGCCAGCAGCGACACAGGGGAGGTTAGTCAGCCCCAGCATTTT.

This chain links TRBV6-5 with TRBJ1-1; 9 positions agree with TRBD1. Germline V gene sequence: CDR1 MNHEY, CDR2 SVGAGI. This CDR3 has 14 amino acids. V lost 2 bases to trimming and J lost 7 bases; unmatched junction nucleotides: 5. CDR3: CASSYGQGMSEAFF. The CDR3 coding sequence is TGTGCCAGCAGTTACGGACAGGGGATGAGTGAAGCTTTCTTT.

The chain employs TRBV5-1 and TRBJ2-3; the match to TRBD2 covers 8 bases. Trimming removed 2 bases from V and 1 base from J; junction bases left unmatched: 9. In germline, CDR1 is SGHRS, CDR2 YFSETQ. This CDR3 has 17 residues. CDR3 protein: CASSLFMASGRTDTQYF. The CDR3 DNA sequence: TGCGCCAGCAGCTTATTCATGGCTAGCGGGCGCACAGATACGCAGTATTTT.

This clone was recorded once. The rearrangement uses TRBV7-7 and TRBJ2-1; TRBD2 aligns across 9 bases. V was pared by 1 base and J by 5 bases, with 3 bases of the junction left unmatched. CDR1 and CDR2 (germline): SSHAT, FNYEAQ (reference sequence). This CDR3 has 15 amino acids. CDR3: CASSLGLAGNNEQFF. The CDR3 DNA sequence: TGTGCCAGCAGCTTAGGGCTAGCGGGAAACAATGAGCAGTTCTTC.

This clone was found a few times. The chain joins TRBV6-1 to TRBJ1-2, with TRBD1 matching over 8 bases. Germline V gene sequence: CDR1 MNHNS, CDR2 SASEGT. This CDR3 region has 13 residues. The trim removed 5 bases at V and 3 bases at J, leaving 2 bases unmatched. The CDR3 spells CASSPDRDYGYTF. DNA for the CDR3: TGTGCCAGCAGTCCGGACAGGGACTATGGCTACACCTTC.

This clone was observed a single time. The chain joins TRBV28 to TRBJ1-2; D perhaps matches TRBD1 (6 bases). V was pared by 2 bases and J by 4 bases, with 11 bases between. CDR1 and CDR2 (germline): MDHEN, SYDVKM. The CDR3 is made up of 14 amino acids. CDR3 bases: TGTGCCAGCAGTTTAAAGACAGGCCCCTATGGCTACACCTTC. Its translation: CASSLKTGPYGYTF.

The chain has TRBV30 and TRBJ1-5; no firm D call. The V and J ends lost 3 bases and 4 bases respectively, with 7 bases between them. CDR1 and CDR2 from the germline V gene are GTSNPN and SVGIG (reference sequence). The CDR3 sequence is 12 residues long. Written as DNA, the CDR3 is TGTGCCTGGAGCCTACCAAATCAGCCCCAGCATTTT. It encodes CAWSLPNQPQHF.